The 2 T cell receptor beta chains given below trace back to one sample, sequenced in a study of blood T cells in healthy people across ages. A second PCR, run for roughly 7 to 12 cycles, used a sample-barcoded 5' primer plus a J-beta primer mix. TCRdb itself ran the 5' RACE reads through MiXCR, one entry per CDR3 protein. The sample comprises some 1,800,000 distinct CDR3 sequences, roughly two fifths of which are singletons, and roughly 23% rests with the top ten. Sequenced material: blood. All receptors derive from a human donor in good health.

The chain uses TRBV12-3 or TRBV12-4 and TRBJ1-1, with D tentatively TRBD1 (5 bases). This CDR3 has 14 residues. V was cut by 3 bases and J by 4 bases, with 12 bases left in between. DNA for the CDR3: TGTGCCAGCAGTTTTCAGGGTTCAACCACTGAAGCTTTCTTT. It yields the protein CASSFQGSTTEAFF.

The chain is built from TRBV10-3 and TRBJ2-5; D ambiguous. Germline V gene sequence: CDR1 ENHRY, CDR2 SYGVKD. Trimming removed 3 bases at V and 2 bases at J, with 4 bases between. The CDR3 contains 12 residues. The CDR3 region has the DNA TGTGCCATCAGTGACAGACAAGAGACCCAGTACTTC. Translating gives CAISDRQETQYF.